This is a list of T cell receptor beta chains from one sample in a study of blood T cell repertoires in COVID-19. Sequencing used immunoSEQ multiplex PCR; TCRdb keeps in-frame clones, though not all of them. The data hold about 98,000 clones, with about 80% observed a single time. Sequencing was done on a sample of peripheral blood. The source is a man between 65 and 85 years old with active or convalescent COVID-19. The CDR3 runs from the conserved cysteine through the conserved F or W. A D gene is named only where the DNA matches it firmly. Expanded clones get a size class; other rows say once, few or many, or leave the size out.

j_gene: TRBJ1-1; abundance: NA; v_gene: TRBV12-5; d_gene: NA; CDR3aa: CASGPTGGPNTEAFF; CDR3nt: TGTGCTAGTGGCCCTACCGGGGGACCGAACACTGAAGCTTTCTTT
j_gene: TRBJ2-1; abundance: NA; v_gene: TRBV7-6; d_gene: TRBD2; CDR3aa: CASSLAAGGRSNEQFF; CDR3nt: TGTGCCAGCAGCTTAGCCGCGGGGGGGAGGAGCAATGAGCAGTTCTTC
j_gene: TRBJ1-4; abundance: NA; v_gene: TRBV9; d_gene: NA; CDR3aa: CASSANTEAGLVKLFF; CDR3nt: TGTGCCAGCAGCGCAAACACAGAGGCGGGTTTAGTAAAACTGTTTTTT
j_gene: TRBJ2-7; abundance: NA; v_gene: TRBV21-1; d_gene: NA; CDR3aa: CASLGRGRYEQYF; CDR3nt: TGTGCCAGCCTTGGCCGGGGGAGGTACGAGCAGTACTTC
j_gene: TRBJ2-7; abundance: NA; v_gene: TRBV19; d_gene: NA; CDR3aa: CASSEGIARGEQYF; CDR3nt: TGTGCCAGTAGTGAGGGCATCGCGAGGGGGGAGCAGTACTTC
j_gene: TRBJ1-6; abundance: NA; v_gene: TRBV18; d_gene: NA; CDR3aa: CASSPVGGNAGSPLHF; CDR3nt: TGTGCCAGCTCACCAGTTGGAGGGAACGCCGGGTCACCCCTCCACTTT
j_gene: TRBJ1-2; abundance: NA; v_gene: TRBV19; d_gene: TRBD1; CDR3aa: CASSRTGGTLNYGYTF; CDR3nt: TGTGCCAGTAGCCGTACAGGGGGAACCCTTAACTATGGCTACACCTTC
j_gene: TRBJ1-1; abundance: NA; v_gene: TRBV29-1; d_gene: NA; CDR3aa: CSVGGGNTEAFF; CDR3nt: TGCAGCGTTGGTGGGGGCAACACTGAAGCTTTCTTT
j_gene: TRBJ2-3; abundance: NA; v_gene: TRBV6-5; d_gene: NA; CDR3aa: CASMAGKAGADTQYF; CDR3nt: TGTGCCAGCATGGCAGGTAAAGCCGGCGCAGATACGCAGTATTTT
j_gene: TRBJ2-2; abundance: once; v_gene: TRBV3-1/TRBV3-2; d_gene: NA; CDR3aa: CASSYRGNTGELFF; CDR3nt: TGTGCCAGCAGCTACCGGGGGAACACCGGGGAGCTGTTTTTT
j_gene: TRBJ2-1; abundance: NA; v_gene: TRBV11-3; d_gene: TRBD1; CDR3aa: CASRATGAEQFF; CDR3nt: TGTGCCAGCAGAGCGACAGGGGCGGAGCAGTTCTTC
j_gene: TRBJ1-1; abundance: NA; v_gene: TRBV6-5; d_gene: TRBD1; CDR3aa: CASSSGQGQTEAFF; CDR3nt: TGTGCCAGCAGTTCGGGACAGGGTCAAACTGAAGCTTTCTTT
j_gene: TRBJ1-1; abundance: NA; v_gene: TRBV6-6; d_gene: NA; CDR3aa: CASSFPEGNTEAFF; CDR3nt: TGTGCCAGCAGTTTCCCGGAGGGGAACACTGAAGCTTTCTTT
j_gene: TRBJ2-3; abundance: NA; v_gene: TRBV19; d_gene: TRBD2; CDR3aa: CASTRDGTSGTDTQYF; CDR3nt: TGTGCCAGTACTCGAGATGGGACTAGCGGCACAGATACGCAGTATTTT
j_gene: TRBJ2-1; abundance: NA; v_gene: TRBV7-2; d_gene: NA; CDR3aa: CASSLDTWGGQDYNEQFF; CDR3nt: TGTGCCAGCAGCTTAGACACTTGGGGGGGACAGGACTACAATGAGCAGTTCTTC
j_gene: TRBJ1-3; abundance: few; v_gene: TRBV7-2; d_gene: NA; CDR3aa: CASSLASAGSQNTIYF; CDR3nt: TGTGCCAGCAGCTTAGCGTCCGCTGGCTCCCAGAACACCATATATTTT
j_gene: TRBJ1-2; abundance: once; v_gene: TRBV6-1; d_gene: NA; CDR3aa: CASSELSGNGYTF; CDR3nt: TGTGCCAGCAGTGAATTATCGGGGAATGGCTACACCTTC
j_gene: TRBJ1-2; abundance: NA; v_gene: TRBV5-4; d_gene: TRBD1; CDR3aa: CASRLGQGDGYTF; CDR3nt: TGTGCCAGCAGACTGGGACAGGGGGATGGCTACACCTTC
j_gene: TRBJ1-2; abundance: NA; v_gene: TRBV6-6; d_gene: NA; CDR3aa: CATRPSAYGYTF; CDR3nt: TGTGCCACCCGTCCTAGTGCTTATGGCTACACCTTC
j_gene: TRBJ2-5; abundance: NA; v_gene: TRBV10-3; d_gene: NA; CDR3aa: CAISEGGGRFRETQYF; CDR3nt: TGTGCCATCAGTGAGGGTGGCGGCCGCTTTCGGGAGACCCAGTACTTC
j_gene: TRBJ1-4; abundance: NA; v_gene: TRBV30; d_gene: TRBD1; CDR3aa: CAWSVTGGREKLFF; CDR3nt: TGTGCCTGGAGTGTTACAGGGGGCAGGGAAAAACTGTTTTTT
j_gene: TRBJ2-1; abundance: NA; v_gene: TRBV19; d_gene: TRBD2; CDR3aa: CASSPTSGGAGEQFF; CDR3nt: TGTGCCAGTAGCCCTACTAGCGGGGGGGCCGGGGAGCAGTTCTTC
j_gene: TRBJ2-2; abundance: NA; v_gene: TRBV30; d_gene: NA; CDR3aa: CAWSAFLKGDTGELFF; CDR3nt: TGTGCCTGGAGTGCATTCCTGAAGGGGGACACCGGGGAGCTGTTTTTT
j_gene: TRBJ2-5; abundance: NA; v_gene: TRBV7-8; d_gene: TRBD2; CDR3aa: CASSRSGVEETQYF; CDR3nt: TGTGCCAGCAGCCGCAGCGGGGTAGAAGAGACCCAGTACTTC
j_gene: TRBJ2-6; abundance: NA; v_gene: TRBV27; d_gene: NA; CDR3aa: CASTMRGTGANVLTF; CDR3nt: TGTGCCAGCACTATGAGGGGGACCGGGGCCAACGTCCTGACTTTC
j_gene: TRBJ2-2; abundance: NA; v_gene: TRBV27; d_gene: TRBD1; CDR3aa: CASSDPGQGHTGELFF; CDR3nt: TGTGCCAGCAGCGACCCGGGACAGGGCCACACCGGGGAGCTGTTTTTT
j_gene: TRBJ1-2; abundance: few; v_gene: TRBV3-1/TRBV3-2; d_gene: TRBD1; CDR3aa: CASSQEGRTGHGYTF; CDR3nt: TGTGCCAGCAGCCAAGAGGGCCGGACAGGCCATGGCTACACCTTC
j_gene: TRBJ2-7; abundance: NA; v_gene: TRBV30; d_gene: TRBD1; CDR3aa: CAWSKQGAYEQYF; CDR3nt: TGTGCCTGGTCTAAACAGGGGGCTTACGAGCAGTACTTC
j_gene: TRBJ2-3; abundance: NA; v_gene: TRBV5-4; d_gene: NA; CDR3aa: CASSSRGASGGTDTQYF; CDR3nt: TGTGCCAGCAGCTCCCGGGGGGCTAGCGGAGGCACAGATACGCAGTATTTT
j_gene: TRBJ1-1; abundance: NA; v_gene: TRBV18; d_gene: NA; CDR3aa: CASSPQRQARDGAFF; CDR3nt: TGTGCCAGCTCACCACAAAGACAGGCGAGAGATGGAGCTTTCTTT
j_gene: TRBJ1-3; abundance: NA; v_gene: TRBV30; d_gene: TRBD1; CDR3aa: CAWSGGGASGNTIYF; CDR3nt: TGTGCCTGGAGTGGAGGGGGCGCGTCTGGAAACACCATATATTTT
j_gene: TRBJ2-7; abundance: NA; v_gene: TRBV9; d_gene: TRBD2; CDR3aa: CASSVGGGFRQYF; CDR3nt: TGTGCCAGCAGCGTAGGCGGGGGGTTTCGGCAGTACTTC
j_gene: TRBJ2-1; abundance: NA; v_gene: TRBV4-2; d_gene: NA; CDR3aa: CASSQGVGGSYNEQFF; CDR3nt: TGTGCCAGCAGCCAAGGGGTAGGGGGCTCCTACAATGAGCAGTTCTTC
j_gene: TRBJ2-3; abundance: NA; v_gene: TRBV7-8; d_gene: TRBD2; CDR3aa: CASSSTGGNTDTQYF; CDR3nt: TGTGCCAGCAGCTCGACGGGGGGTAACACAGATACGCAGTATTTT
j_gene: TRBJ1-2; abundance: NA; v_gene: TRBV3-1/TRBV3-2; d_gene: TRBD1; CDR3aa: CASSYGQGGGYTF; CDR3nt: TGTGCCAGCAGCTATGGACAGGGGGGAGGCTACACCTTC
j_gene: TRBJ2-2; abundance: NA; v_gene: TRBV4-1; d_gene: TRBD2; CDR3aa: CASSLAGLDTGELFF; CDR3nt: TGCGCCAGCAGCCTAGCGGGGCTGGACACCGGGGAGCTGTTTTTT
j_gene: TRBJ1-6; abundance: NA; v_gene: TRBV6-5; d_gene: NA; CDR3aa: CASGESSYNSPLHF; CDR3nt: TGTGCCAGCGGAGAGAGCTCCTATAATTCACCCCTCCACTTT
j_gene: TRBJ1-2; abundance: NA; v_gene: TRBV6-5; d_gene: TRBD1; CDR3aa: CASSPDRDYGYTF; CDR3nt: TGTGCCAGCAGTCCTGACAGGGACTATGGCTACACCTTC
j_gene: TRBJ2-3; abundance: NA; v_gene: TRBV11-3; d_gene: NA; CDR3aa: CASSLGETVGAPDTQYF; CDR3nt: TGTGCCAGCAGCTTAGGCGAGACTGTGGGGGCCCCAGATACGCAGTATTTT
j_gene: TRBJ2-7; abundance: once; v_gene: TRBV4-2; d_gene: NA; CDR3aa: CASRTTGSGEQYF; CDR3nt: TGTGCCAGCAGAACAACGGGGAGTGGCGAGCAGTACTTC
j_gene: TRBJ2-2; abundance: few; v_gene: TRBV5-1; d_gene: NA; CDR3aa: CASSLNPTTNTGELFF; CDR3nt: TGCGCCAGCAGCTTGAACCCTACGACGAACACCGGGGAGCTGTTTTTT
j_gene: TRBJ2-3; abundance: few; v_gene: TRBV2; d_gene: TRBD2; CDR3aa: CASSLGSGTNTDTQYF; CDR3nt: TGTGCCAGCAGCTTAGGCTCCGGGACTAACACAGATACGCAGTATTTT
j_gene: TRBJ1-5; abundance: NA; v_gene: TRBV2; d_gene: NA; CDR3aa: CASSEQGGNQPQHF; CDR3nt: TGTGCCAGCAGTGAACAGGGTGGCAATCAGCCCCAGCATTTT
j_gene: TRBJ2-5; abundance: NA; v_gene: TRBV11-3; d_gene: NA; CDR3aa: CASSLDRAVETQYF; CDR3nt: TGTGCCAGCAGCTTAGACAGGGCTGTAGAGACCCAGTACTTC
j_gene: TRBJ2-3; abundance: few; v_gene: TRBV19; d_gene: TRBD2; CDR3aa: CATWEGRSTDTQYF; CDR3nt: TGTGCCACCTGGGAGGGGCGGAGCACAGATACGCAGTATTTT